These T cell receptor beta chains were read from a single sample in a study of technical replicates of blood from a few donors. The data were produced by immunoSEQ multiplex PCR, yet TCRdb's version contains in-frame clones alone and is incomplete. Here the sample spans tens of thousands of clones, 90% to 95% being singletons. The specimen was T cells isolated from PBMCs. Receptor source: a human donor in good health. CDR3s include the opening cysteine and the closing phenylalanine or tryptophan. The D gene is left open where the match is weak. Size is omitted from some rows. Given values are once, few, many or a class for expanded clones.

TRBD1	NA	TRBV5-1	TRBJ1-1	CASSSRTGRATATEAFF	TGCGCCAGCAGCTCCCGGACAGGGAGAGCCACTGCCACTGAAGCTTTCTTT
TRBD2	NA	TRBV7-7	TRBJ2-3	CASSLTSGATDTQYF	TGTGCCAGCAGCTTGACTAGCGGGGCCACAGATACGCAGTATTTT
TRBD2	NA	TRBV27	TRBJ2-7	CASSQLAGGPSEQYF	TGTGCCAGCAGTCAGCTAGCGGGAGGGCCCTCCGAGCAGTACTTC
TRBD2	NA	TRBV10-3	TRBJ2-2	CAIRGTSGTDNTGELFF	TGTGCCATCAGAGGGACTAGCGGGACCGATAACACCGGGGAGCTGTTTTTT
NA	NA	TRBV6-1	TRBJ2-5	CASSEGRGMETQYF	TGTGCCAGCAGTGAGGGGCGTGGTATGGAGACCCAGTACTTC
TRBD2	NA	TRBV4-3	TRBJ2-6	CASSPMASGGSGANVLTF	TGCGCCAGCAGCCCCATGGCTAGCGGGGGCTCTGGGGCCAACGTCCTGACTTTC
TRBD1	NA	TRBV28	TRBJ1-2	CASSLFGQEGHGYTF	TGTGCCAGCAGTTTATTTGGACAGGAGGGGCATGGCTACACCTTC
TRBD1	NA	TRBV28	TRBJ2-1	CASKRTGPYEQFF	TGTGCCAGCAAGAGGACAGGCCCCTATGAGCAGTTCTTC
NA	once	TRBV30	TRBJ2-3	CAWSVSKDTQYF	TGTGCCTGGAGTGTATCCAAAGATACGCAGTATTTT
NA	NA	TRBV28	TRBJ2-7	CASSFGESYEQYF	TGTGCCAGCAGTTTCGGGGAATCCTACGAGCAGTACTTC
NA	NA	TRBV27	TRBJ2-7	CASSFLIRGYEQYF	TGTGCCAGCAGTTTTCTAATAAGGGGCTACGAGCAGTACTTC
NA	NA	TRBV7-3	TRBJ2-3	CASSLNGGEGDTQYF	TGTGCCAGCAGCTTAAACGGGGGAGAGGGAGATACGCAGTATTTT
NA	NA	TRBV7-8	TRBJ1-4	CASSLGLGASLYLGEKLFF	TGTGCCAGCAGCTTAGGTCTAGGGGCCTCACTCTACCTGGGGGAAAAACTGTTTTTT
NA	NA	TRBV18	TRBJ1-3	CASSPVGLSGNTIYF	TGTGCCAGCTCACCAGTCGGTCTCTCTGGAAACACCATATATTTT
NA	NA	TRBV2	TRBJ2-1	CASIALEISFF	TGTGCCAGCATAGCGCTAGAAATTTCTTTCTTC
TRBD2	NA	TRBV10-1	TRBJ2-7	CASSDLAGGIREQYF	TGCGCCAGCAGCGATCTAGCGGGAGGCATTCGGGAGCAGTACTTC